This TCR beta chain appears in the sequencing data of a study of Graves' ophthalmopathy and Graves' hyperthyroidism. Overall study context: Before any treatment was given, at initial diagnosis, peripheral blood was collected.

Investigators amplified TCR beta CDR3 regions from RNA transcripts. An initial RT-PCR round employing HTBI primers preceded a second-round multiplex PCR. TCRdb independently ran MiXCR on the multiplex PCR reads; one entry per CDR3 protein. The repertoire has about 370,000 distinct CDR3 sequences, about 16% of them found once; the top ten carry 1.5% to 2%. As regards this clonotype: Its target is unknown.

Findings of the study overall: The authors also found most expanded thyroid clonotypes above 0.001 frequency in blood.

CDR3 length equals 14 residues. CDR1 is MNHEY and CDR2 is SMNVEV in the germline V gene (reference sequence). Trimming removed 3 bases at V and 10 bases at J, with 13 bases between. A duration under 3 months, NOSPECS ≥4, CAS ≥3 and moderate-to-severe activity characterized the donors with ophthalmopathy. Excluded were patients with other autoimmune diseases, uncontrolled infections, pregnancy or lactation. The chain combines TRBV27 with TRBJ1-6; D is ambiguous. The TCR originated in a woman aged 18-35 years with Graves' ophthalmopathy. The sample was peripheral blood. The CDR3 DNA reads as TGTGCCAGCAGTTTCTCGGGCCTGGGCTCACCCCTCCACTTT. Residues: CASSFSGLGSPLHF.